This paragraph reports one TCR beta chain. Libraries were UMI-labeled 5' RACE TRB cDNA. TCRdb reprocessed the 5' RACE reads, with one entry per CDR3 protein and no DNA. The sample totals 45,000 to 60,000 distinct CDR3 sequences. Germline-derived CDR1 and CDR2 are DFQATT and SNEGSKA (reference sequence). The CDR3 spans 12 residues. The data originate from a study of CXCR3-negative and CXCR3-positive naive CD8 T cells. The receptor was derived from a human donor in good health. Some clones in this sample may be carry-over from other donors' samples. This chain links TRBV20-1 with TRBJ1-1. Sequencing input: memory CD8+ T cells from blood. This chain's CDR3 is CSATRRDTEAFF.